The 24 T cell receptor beta chains in this list originate from one sample, sequenced in a study of blood T cell repertoires in COVID-19. This table comes from immunoSEQ multiplex PCR, and its TCRdb copy is limited to in-frame clones, with some not included. The sample records 250,000 or so clones, roughly 82% being singletons. Input material: peripheral blood. These receptors were obtained from a man older than 75 with acute or convalescent COVID-19.

This clone was seen a few times. The chain employs TRBV2 and TRBJ1-2; TRBD1 agrees at 8 bases. V lost 6 bases, J lost 5 bases, and 11 bases stayed unmatched. The CDR3 runs to 15 residues. Germline CDR1 SNHLY, CDR2 FYNNEI. CDR3 residues: CASSRRGQDVYGYTF. CDR3 bases: TGTGCCAGCAGCCGCCGGGGACAGGATGTTTATGGCTACACCTTC.

The chain employs TRBV25-1 and TRBJ2-2; 8 nucleotides match TRBD2. The V gene end was trimmed by 6 bases and the J gene end by 3 bases; junction bases not matched to a gene: 6. There are 15 residues in the CDR3. Germline values: CDR1 MGHDK, CDR2 SYGVNS. The CDR3 here is CASSRGGVDTGELFF. The DNA of the CDR3 is TGTGCCAGCAGCCGGGGGGGAGTCGACACCGGGGAGCTGTTTTTT.

The chain links TRBV15 to TRBJ2-2; TRBD2 matches at 12 bases. Per the germline V gene, CDR1 is LNHNV and CDR2 is YYDKDF (reference sequence). The V segment lost 5 bases and the J segment 0 bases; nucleotides outside the gene matches: 13. CDR3 length: 20 amino acids. The CDR3 region is CATSRLRLAGDLSNTGELFF. In nucleotides, the CDR3 is TGTGCCACCAGCCGATTAAGACTAGCGGGGGACCTTTCGAACACCGGGGAGCTGTTTTTT. Full variable domain (outside the CDR3, taken from reference TRBV15 and TRBJ2-2): DAMVIQNPRYQVTQFGKPVTLSCSQTLNHNVMYWYQQKSSQAPKLLFHYYDKDFNNEADTPDNFQSRRPNTSFCFLDIRSPGLGDTAMYLCATSRLRLAGDLSNTGELFFGEGSRLTVL.

The CDR3 here is CASSPSRGPHQETQYF. CDR3 coding DNA: TGTGCCAGCTCACCATCGAGGGGGCCGCACCAAGAGACCCAGTACTTC. The chain links TRBV18 to TRBJ2-5; 7 nucleotides agree with TRBD1. The ends lost 2 bases at V and 0 bases at J; junction bases unmatched: 6. In germline, CDR1 is KGHSH, CDR2 LQKENI. The CDR3 is 16 residues long.

The rearrangement joins TRBV5-1 to TRBJ1-3, with TRBD1 identical over 10 bases. Germline trimming cut 0 bases from V and 0 bases from J; bases unmatched to any gene: 6. CDR1 SGHRS and CDR2 YFSETQ come from the germline V gene. This CDR3 spans 18 amino acids. CDR3 sequence (DNA): TGCGCCAGCAGCTTGGCTATGGGACAGGGGTTCTCTGGAAACACCATATATTTT. Translating it yields CASSLAMGQGFSGNTIYF.

This chain links TRBV19 with TRBJ2-7; TRBD1 agrees at 8 bases. CDR1 is LNHDA and CDR2 is SQIVND in the germline V gene (reference sequence). V lost 5 bases, J lost 5 bases, and 5 bases stayed unmatched. This CDR3 has 13 amino acids. CDR3 sequence reads: CASSPTGVHEQYF. CDR3 DNA: TGTGCCAGTAGTCCGACAGGGGTCCACGAGCAGTACTTC.

The rearrangement joins TRBV9 to TRBJ1-2; perhaps TRBD1 as D (5 bases). The CDR3 is made up of 14 amino acids. Trimming removed 0 bases at V and 2 bases at J, with 8 bases between. CDR1 and CDR2 (germline): SGDLS, YYNGEE. The CDR3 protein is CASSVVGGNYGYTF. The CDR3 bases are TGTGCCAGCAGCGTAGTTGGGGGGAACTATGGCTACACCTTC.

The chain links TRBV5-1 to TRBJ2-3, with D possibly being TRBD2 (5 bases). Deletions cut 4 bases from V and 6 bases from J, with 12 bases between. CDR3 length: 13 residues. Per germline, CDR1 SGHRS and CDR2 YFSETQ. The CDR3 reads CASSHGGGDTQYF. Here the CDR3 DNA reads TGCGCCAGCAGCCATGGAGGAGGTGATACGCAGTATTTT. The whole variable domain, remainder taken from reference TRBV5-1 and TRBJ2-3, is KAGVTQTPRYLIKTRGQQVTLSCSPISGHRSVSWYQQTPGQGLQFLFEYFSETQRNKGNFPGRFSGRQFSNSRSEMNVSTLELGDSALYLCASSHGGGDTQYFGPGTRLTVL.

This clone was recorded once. The gene calls are TRBV3-1 (or the pseudogene TRBV3-2) and TRBJ1-2; D not certain. This CDR3 is built from 11 residues. Germline CDR1 LGHDT, CDR2 YNNKEL (reference sequence). V lost 5 bases to trimming and J lost 8 bases, with 9 bases between them. For the CDR3, the DNA is TGTGCCAGCAGCACCAGAGGAGGCTACACCTTC. As protein: CASSTRGGYTF.

This clone was counted between two and nine times. The chain carries TRBV13 and TRBJ2-1; D is uncertain. The germline V gene encodes CDR1 PRHDT and CDR2 FYEKMQ (reference sequence). The ends were cut back, 0 bases at V and 5 bases at J, with 8 bases in the middle. The CDR3 spans 14 residues. In DNA, the CDR3 is TGTGCCAGCAGCTTAGGGTATCGTGACAATGAGCAGTTCTTC. Its translation: CASSLGYRDNEQFF.

The gene calls are TRBV29-1 and TRBJ2-3, with a possible D match to TRBD2 (6 bases). Germline V gene sequence: CDR1 SQVTM, CDR2 ANQGSEA. There are 13 residues in the CDR3. V dropped 7 bases and J dropped 3 bases, with 14 bases sitting between them. CDR3 nucleotides: TGCAGCGGGAAGGGCGGGAAAACAGATACGCAGTATTTT. Its protein product is CSGKGGKTDTQYF.

The rearrangement links TRBV6-5 to TRBJ2-5; TRBD2 is a possible D gene (6 bases). CDR3 length: 14 amino acids. Trimming took 7 bases from V and 2 from J, leaving 14 bases between them. CDR1 is MNHEY, CDR2 SVGAGI, per germline. CDR3 DNA: TGTGCCAGCACCAGCCGCGGGACTCAAGAGACCCAGTACTTC. Amino acids: CASTSRGTQETQYF.

V gene TRBV19 combines with J gene TRBJ2-7, with TRBD1 as a possible D gene (6 bases). The V end was cut by 3 bases, the J end by 3 bases, with 15 bases between. The CDR3 extends over 15 amino acids. From germline, CDR1 is LNHDA and CDR2 SQIVND (reference sequence). The CDR3 nucleotides are TGTGCCAGTAGTATTTTCCAGGGGACGGTCTACGAGCAGTACTTC. Translation gives CASSIFQGTVYEQYF.

The chain has TRBV7-9 and TRBJ1-3; unclear D gene. The CDR3 runs 16 residues. The germline gives CDR1 SEHNR, CDR2 FQNEAQ (reference sequence). The V gene lost 2 bases and the J gene lost 2 bases, with 13 bases spanning the gap. The CDR3: CASSLKTSGAGNTIYF. CDR3 DNA: TGTGCCAGCAGCTTAAAGACCTCCGGAGCTGGAAACACCATATATTTT. The full variable domain, rest sourced from reference TRBV7-9 and TRBJ1-3, is DTGVSQNPRHKITKRGQNVTFRCDPISEHNRLYWYRQTLGQGPEFLTYFQNEAQLEKSRLLSDRFSAERPKGSFSTLEIQRTEQGDSAMYLCASSLKTSGAGNTIYFGEGSWLTVV.

This chain joins TRBV18 and TRBJ2-7, with 10 bases identical to TRBD2. Looked up from germline, CDR1 is KGHSH and CDR2 is LQKENI. CDR3 length: 14 amino acids. The trim removed 3 bases at V and 7 bases at J, leaving 6 bases unmatched. The CDR3 DNA reads as TGTGCCAGCTCACCGCTAGCGGGGGAGGTTGAGCAGTACTTC. Translating gives CASSPLAGEVEQYF.

This sequence joins TRBV6-5 and TRBJ1-1, with D maybe TRBD1 (6 bases). The CDR3 has 13 amino acids. The germline V gene has CDR1 MNHEY and CDR2 SVGAGI. V was pared by 8 bases and J by 1 base, with 11 bases between. CDR3 loop: CASGRGSNTEAFF. In DNA, the CDR3 is TGTGCCAGCGGAAGGGGGTCGAACACTGAAGCTTTCTTT.

The chain recombines TRBV2 with TRBJ2-3, with 8 positions matching TRBD1. V lost 4 bases and J lost 1; bases outside the gene matches: 7. The CDR3 sequence is 16 residues long. Germline CDR1 reads SNHLY; CDR2 reads FYNNEI. CDR3 in DNA: TGTGCCAGCAGTGCGTTACCGGGACAGGGCACAGATACGCAGTATTTT. The encoded protein is CASSALPGQGTDTQYF.

This clone came up once. The gene calls are TRBV28 and TRBJ1-1, with D hard to call. Trimming left V 5 bases short and J 0 bases short, with 13 bases between. In germline, CDR1 is MDHEN, CDR2 SYDVKM. The CDR3 totals 15 residues. CDR3 residues: CASSLPRSLNTEAFF. The CDR3, as DNA: TGTGCCAGCAGTCTACCCCGGTCTCTGAACACTGAAGCTTTCTTT.

The rearrangement links TRBV3-1 (or the pseudogene TRBV3-2) to TRBJ2-2; 8 bases fit TRBD2. The CDR3 covers 17 residues. Unmatched junction bases numbered 9, after V lost 1 base and J lost 5 bases. Germline assignment: CDR1 LGHDT and CDR2 YNNKEL (reference sequence). The CDR3 nucleotides read TGTGCCAGCAGCCAAGCGCGAGCGGGAGTTCGTACCGGGGAGCTGTTTTTT. Translation gives CASSQARAGVRTGELFF.

CDR3 sequence: CSVFGDRESNIQYF. The CDR3 DNA reads as TGCAGCGTCTTCGGGGACAGGGAGAGTAACATTCAGTACTTC. V is TRBV29-1 and J is TRBJ2-4; 9 nucleotides match TRBD1. V was pared by 6 bases and J by 7 bases, with 10 bases of the junction left unmatched. The CDR3 is 14 residues long. Per germline, CDR1 SQVTM and CDR2 ANQGSEA.

Comment on this clone: Other DNA sequences in this specimen translate into the identical CDR3. The chain joins TRBV28 to TRBJ2-5, with a possible D match to TRBD1 (5 bases). This CDR3 is 11 amino acids long. Germline values: CDR1 MDHEN, CDR2 SYDVKM. The CDR3 nucleotides read TGTGCTTCGACAGAAAGGGAGACCCAGTACTTC. The encoded protein is CASTERETQYF.

The chain uses TRBV5-1 and TRBJ2-2, with D tentatively TRBD2 (6 bases). The germline V and J ends were trimmed by 4 bases and 12 bases, with 16 bases remaining between them. CDR3 size: 13 residues. Germline V gives CDR1 SGHRS, CDR2 YFSETQ. The CDR3 is CASSQGTPGKLFF. CDR3 in DNA: TGCGCCAGCAGCCAAGGGACTCCCGGAAAGCTGTTTTTT. The full variable domain, rest sourced from reference TRBV5-1 and TRBJ2-2, is KAGVTQTPRYLIKTRGQQVTLSCSPISGHRSVSWYQQTPGQGLQFLFEYFSETQRNKGNFPGRFSGRQFSNSRSEMNVSTLELGDSALYLCASSQGTPGKLFFGEGSRLTVL.

V usage is TRBV9 and J usage is TRBJ2-5, with TRBD1 identical over 10 bases. CDR1 SGDLS and CDR2 YYNGEE come from the germline V gene. The ends lost 5 bases at V and 3 bases at J; junction bases unmatched: 7. The CDR3 contains 15 residues. The CDR3 reads CASSDLGQGKETQYF. The CDR3 DNA sequence: TGTGCCAGCAGTGATTTGGGACAGGGGAAAGAGACCCAGTACTTC.

The V gene is TRBV19, the J gene TRBJ1-4, with no clear D. Trimming removed 1 base from V and 8 bases from J, with 5 bases in between. This CDR3 contains 12 residues. Germline CDR1 reads LNHDA; CDR2 reads SQIVND (reference sequence). CDR3 amino acids: CASSIVSEKLFF. Written as DNA, the CDR3 is TGTGCCAGTAGTATAGTGAGCGAAAAACTGTTTTTT.